Included here is one TCR beta chain sequence, with context. Its antigen remains unidentified. There are no base qualities to consult, and no much larger clone falls within one base. This specimen comes from a study of T cells in Graves' hyperthyroidism and ophthalmopathy (dated by TCRdb to the late 2010s). At the level of the whole study: Peripheral blood was collected at initial diagnosis, before any treatment. To identify distinguishing TCR V-J signatures, a discovery cohort of some 100 patients was used, comprising 43 with Graves' ophthalmopathy and around 60 with stable Graves' hyperthyroidism. After blood sampling, hyperthyroidism patients were treated with methimazole at a starting dose of 30 mg daily, and ophthalmopathy patients were treated with high-dose intravenous methylprednisolone. TCR Vbeta CDR3 sequencing of roughly 140 peripheral blood samples (about 45 ophthalmopathy, 75 or so hyperthyroidism and roughly 17 progressor patients) is reported in the paper. Thyroid tissue and blood T-cell repertoires from about six Graves' hyperthyroidism patients were also compared in the study. Prospective prediction of ophthalmopathy was tested in an independent validation cohort consisting of fewer than 20 hyperthyroidism patients and around 16 patients who later progressed to ophthalmopathy. The approximately 90 discovery patients were divided at random into training and test sets in a 7:3 ratio.

The TCR beta CDR3 regions were amplified from the RNA transcripts. For the first round of RT-PCR on the TCR CDR3, the HTBI primer set was used together with the Qiagen OneStep RT-PCR kit. Libraries were constructed in a second round of multiplex PCR, after which size selection and purification were carried out. Libraries were sequenced paired-end with 100 bp reads on an Illumina HiSeq2000. Concerning the study's data processing: Raw data were processed with SOAPnuke, discarding reads with adapters, uncalled bases, mean Phred below 15, or no exact constant-primer or identifier match. COPE v1.2.5 was used to merge the high-quality paired reads, and each unique nucleotide sequence was defined as a clonotype. MiTCR v1.1 was used to align the clonotypes against IMGT TRBV, TRBD and TRBJ reference segments. The analysis included only V-J combinations with a frequency above 0.0001, which together covered 99.2% of the repertoires. A TCS score was defined as the ratio of F50 (clonal expansion) to E x V (chaos), with BLOSUM62-based TCRdist applied between CDR3 peptides within each V-J. Welch's t-statistics and random forest reduced roughly 530 V-J features to about 12, which were used in a naive Bayes classifier (R e1071). The raw public data were reprocessed by TCRdb itself: fastp quality trimming at Q25, MiXCR clonotype calling, in-frame beta chains only. Each entry merges the rows of one CDR3 protein and shows their most common DNA and genes. The V and J calls here are based on TCRdb, not the publication. Here the sample has about 350,000 distinct CDR3 sequences; approximately 14% occur a single time. The leading ten clones occupy 20% to 25% of the sample.

Beyond this particular receptor, the publication reports: Blood samples also contained most of the expanded thyroid clonotypes (frequency above 0.001), which suggests that blood repertoires may reflect thyroid immune responses. In cross-validation, a model built on a 13 V-J signature told ophthalmopathy apart from stable hyperthyroidism with approximately 90% sensitivity and approximately 81% specificity, and in testing the same model reached 80%/75%. Sample size was not statistically predetermined, and blinding of investigators to group allocation was not performed. In validation, the model predicted progression to ophthalmopathy with roughly 66% sensitivity and over 72% specificity, a median of 6.5 months before onset.

Stable Graves' hyperthyroidism was defined as the absence of progression to ophthalmopathy over 18 months of follow-up. Hyperthyroidism patients were newly diagnosed, with disease duration under 2 months, and aged 18 to 65 years. Any patient with an uncontrolled infection, another autoimmune disease, pregnancy or lactation was excluded. Diagnoses were based on clinical symptoms, serum thyroxine and TRAb, thyroid ultrasound and orbital computed tomography. PBMCs were separated from 10 ml of fresh peripheral blood using Ficoll-Paque density gradient centrifugation. Total RNA was extracted with Trizol reagent, and quality was checked on an Agilent 2100 Bioanalyzer. The specimen sequenced was blood. The sequence came from a woman between 25 and 40 years old with Graves' hyperthyroidism.

The CDR3 is CASSQGSGNLTQYF. The nucleotide sequence is TGTGCCAGCAGCCAAGGTTCGGGCAACTTAACCCAGTACTTC. The sequence is built from TRBV4-2 and TRBJ2-5; the D gene is not confidently resolved. CDR1 and CDR2 were assigned from the germline V gene as LGHNA and YNFKEQ. The CDR3 spans 14 residues, from the cysteine through the phenylalanine. Left in the record is the CDR3 DNA by itself, 42 bases read in frame from the first base. V loses 1 base, J loses 8 bases, and the germline ends lie 14 bases apart.